These 29 T cell receptor beta chains originate from one sample sequenced in a study of blood T cell repertoires in COVID-19. Sequencing used immunoSEQ multiplex PCR; TCRdb keeps in-frame clones, though not all of them. The sample contains roughly 110,000 clones, approximately 89% of which appear only once. Material: peripheral blood. The receptors derive from a man between 50 and 59 years old with active or convalescent COVID-19.

This chain joins TRBV2 and TRBJ1-2; tentative D call: TRBD1 (6 bases). The CDR3 is made up of 13 amino acids. From germline, CDR1 is SNHLY and CDR2 FYNNEI. V gave up 1 base and J gave up 5 bases, with 8 bases separating them. The CDR3 nucleotides are TGTGCCAGCAGTGAAGGGCAGGGGTATGGCTACACCTTC. Protein: CASSEGQGYGYTF.

The chain recombines TRBV10-1 with TRBJ1-2, with D perhaps TRBD1 (6 bases). The V and J ends lost 4 bases and 6 bases respectively, with 12 bases between them. This CDR3 has 13 amino acids. Per the germline V gene, CDR1 is WNHNN and CDR2 is SYGVQD (reference sequence). CDR3 DNA: TGCGCCAGCAGTGCTGGCAGGGGTCATGGCTACACCTTC. Its protein product is CASSAGRGHGYTF.

V usage is TRBV27 and J usage is TRBJ2-6, with a weak D call TRBD1 (5 bases). The CDR3 runs 16 residues. The germline gives CDR1 MNHEY, CDR2 SMNVEV (reference sequence). Trimming pared 1 base from V and 0 bases from J, leaving 7 bases between. Written as DNA, the CDR3 is TGTGCCAGCAGTTTATTGACAGCCTCTGGGGCCAACGTCCTGACTTTC. Its translation is CASSLLTASGANVLTF.

The V and J genes are TRBV10-2 and TRBJ2-3; 7 bases are a match to TRBD2. The CDR3 is made up of 14 amino acids. CDR1 WSHSY and CDR2 SAAADI come from the germline V gene. Trimming took 7 bases from V and 6 from J; bases not matched to a gene: 10. CDR3 region: CASTSSGFSDTQYF. The CDR3 bases are TGCGCCAGCACATCTAGCGGCTTTTCGGATACGCAGTATTTT.

This clone was observed a single time. This chain links TRBV3-1 (or the pseudogene TRBV3-2) with TRBJ1-5, with 10 bases lining up with TRBD1. The CDR3 spans 14 residues. Per germline, CDR1 LGHDT and CDR2 YNNKEL (reference sequence). J was trimmed by 7 bases and V by 4 bases; bases with no gene match: 4. In DNA form, the CDR3 reads TGTGCCAGCAGCCGAGGGACAGGGGACCAGCCCCAGCATTTT. Its protein product is CASSRGTGDQPQHF.

The gene calls are TRBV7-2 and TRBJ2-1; TRBD2 matches 10 bases. This CDR3 region has 16 residues. V lost 5 bases to trimming and J lost 4 bases; unmatched junction nucleotides: 8. Germline loops: CDR1 SGHTA, CDR2 FQGNSA. CDR3 DNA sequence: TGTGCCAGCAGCATGCTAGCGGGAGAAGCTTACAATGAGCAGTTCTTC. It specifies CASSMLAGEAYNEQFF.

V gene TRBV5-5 combines with J gene TRBJ1-1; D unclear. In germline, CDR1 is SGHKS, CDR2 YYEKEE (reference sequence). V was shortened by 1 base and J by 1 base, with 5 bases between the two germline ends. The CDR3 is 13 residues long. The CDR3 coding sequence is TGTGCCAGCAGCTTGTCCCAGAACACTGAAGCTTTCTTT. The encoded protein is CASSLSQNTEAFF.

The J gene is TRBJ2-2, the V gene TRBV6-5; 10 nucleotides agree with TRBD2. Germline CDR1 reads MNHEY; CDR2 reads SVGAGI. With 4 bases clipped from V and 2 bases from J, the junction kept 4 bases outside the gene matches. The CDR3 runs to 16 residues. The CDR3 protein is CASSFTSGINTGELFF. CDR3 coding DNA: TGTGCCAGCAGTTTCACTAGCGGGATTAACACCGGGGAGCTGTTTTTT.

This rearrangement joins TRBV28 to TRBJ2-7, with a possible D match to TRBD1 (5 bases). The length of the CDR3 is 13 residues. The V gene's germline CDR1 is MDHEN and CDR2 SYDVKM. Trimming cost V 5 bases and J 3 bases, with 11 bases left between them. For the CDR3, the DNA is TGTGCCAGCAGTCTAGACAGTTTCTACGAGCAGTACTTC. It codes for CASSLDSFYEQYF.

V gene TRBV6-1 combines with J gene TRBJ2-7, with D uncertain. V was shortened by 1 base and J by 4 bases, with 11 bases between the two germline ends. The CDR3 is 14 amino acids. CDR1 and CDR2 from the germline V gene are MNHNS and SASEGT. The CDR3 is CASSEDRVPYEQYF. The CDR3 nucleotides read TGTGCCAGCAGTGAAGACAGAGTACCTTACGAGCAGTACTTC.

The chain employs TRBV30 and TRBJ2-1; D remains unclear. Germline V CDR1 and CDR2: GTSNPN, SVGIG (reference sequence). V dropped 2 bases and J dropped 4 bases, with 9 bases sitting between them. The CDR3 contains 13 residues. This CDR3 is CAWSIGDYNEQFF. The CDR3 DNA reads as TGTGCCTGGAGTATCGGAGATTACAATGAGCAGTTCTTC.

CDR3 protein: CASSNGGPNIPYEQYF. Here the CDR3 DNA reads TGTGCCAGCAGCAACGGGGGGCCCAACATCCCCTACGAGCAGTACTTC. This rearrangement joins TRBV7-2 to TRBJ2-7, with D perhaps TRBD2 (7 bases). The germline CDR1 and CDR2 sequences are SGHTA and FQGNSA. V lost 5 bases to trimming and J lost 2 bases, with 19 bases between them. The CDR3 extends over 16 amino acids. The full variable domain, completed using reference TRBV7-2 and TRBJ2-7, is GAGVSQSPSNKVTEKGKDVELRCDPISGHTALYWYRQSLGQGLEFLIYFQGNSAPDKSGLPSDRFSAERTGGSVSTLTIQRTQQEDSAVYLCASSNGGPNIPYEQYFGPGTRLTVT.

The gene calls are TRBV21-1 and TRBJ1-1; the table's D call TRBD1 went unverified against the DNA. TRBV21-1 is an annotated pseudogene. There are 10 residues in the CDR3. The CDR3 loop is CAAPDRGAFF. In DNA, the CDR3 is TGTGCCGCCCCCGACAGGGGAGCTTTCTTT.

The chain combines TRBV19 with TRBJ1-1; D uncertain. The CDR3 has 13 residues. CDR1 is LNHDA, CDR2 SQIVND, per germline (reference sequence). Trimming left V 3 bases short and J 0 bases short, with 5 bases between. CDR3 sequence: CASSIGVNTEAFF. The DNA of the CDR3 is TGTGCCAGTAGTATCGGAGTGAACACTGAAGCTTTCTTT.

This clone was detected only a few times. This chain uses TRBV15 with TRBJ1-5; 11 bases fit TRBD1. CDR3 size: 15 residues. Per germline, CDR1 LNHNV and CDR2 YYDKDF (reference sequence). The junction had 6 bases not matched to a gene; V was cut back by 5 bases and J by 6 bases. Here the CDR3 DNA reads TGTGCCACCAGCGGAGGACAGGGGGCCAGTCAGCCCCAGCATTTT. This codes for CATSGGQGASQPQHF.

This clone was observed once. The chain joins TRBV25-1 to TRBJ2-5; D may be TRBD1 (6 bases). The CDR3 totals 15 residues. The V gene's germline CDR1 is MGHDK and CDR2 SYGVNS. Deletions cut 1 base from V and 1 base from J, with 10 bases between. In DNA form, the CDR3 reads TGTGCCAGCAGTGAATCCTGGGACATCCAAGAGACCCAGTACTTC. Protein sequence: CASSESWDIQETQYF.

J is TRBJ1-5 and V is TRBV30; 11 bases are a match to TRBD1. V lost 2 bases, J lost 6 bases, and 3 bases stayed unmatched. This CDR3 comprises 14 residues. Germline V CDR1 and CDR2: GTSNPN, SVGIG (reference sequence). Here the CDR3 reads CAWSWGTGGQPQHF. The CDR3 DNA follows: TGTGCCTGGAGTTGGGGGACAGGGGGTCAGCCCCAGCATTTT.

With respect to this clone: Within the sample, other DNA sequences also encode this same CDR3. This sequence joins TRBV2 and TRBJ2-7; 8 nucleotides line up with TRBD1. V gave up 3 bases and J gave up 4 bases; unmatched junction bases: 5. This CDR3 contains 14 residues. Germline values: CDR1 SNHLY, CDR2 FYNNEI. DNA for the CDR3: TGTGCCAGCAGTGAGGGCAGGGGGCCATACGAGCAGTACTTC. Protein: CASSEGRGPYEQYF.

The chain employs TRBV7-9 and TRBJ1-3, with D maybe TRBD1 (6 bases). CDR3 length equals 16 residues. Between the trimmed V and J ends, which lost 3 bases and 0 bases, there was a span of 12 bases. Germline V gene data show CDR1 as SEHNR and CDR2 as FQNEAQ (reference sequence). The CDR3 coding sequence is TGTGCCAGCAGCTTTTTAACAGGGCCCTCTGGAAACACCATATATTTT. It is translated as CASSFLTGPSGNTIYF.

The chain uses TRBV27 and TRBJ2-3; possible D gene TRBD2, 5 bases. CDR3 length: 14 amino acids. Between the trimmed V and J ends, which lost 5 bases and 0 bases, there was a span of 9 bases. CDR1 is MNHEY, CDR2 SMNVEV, per germline (reference sequence). CDR3 amino acids: CASSPSSSTDTQYF. In DNA form, the CDR3 reads TGTGCCAGCAGTCCTAGCTCCAGCACAGATACGCAGTATTTT.

This clone appeared a single time. This sample also contains other DNA sequences that code for the same CDR3. The chain is built from TRBV9 and TRBJ2-2; D not resolved. The CDR3 spans 14 residues. The V end lost 0 bases, the J end lost 6 bases, and 9 bases lay between the germline ends. CDR1 is SGDLS and CDR2 is YYNGEE in the germline V gene. CDR3 in amino acids: CASSVGSGAGELFF. As DNA, the CDR3 is TGTGCCAGCAGCGTAGGGAGTGGCGCCGGGGAGCTGTTTTTT. The whole variable domain, filled in from reference TRBV9 and TRBJ2-2, reads DSGVTQTPKHLITATGQRVTLRCSPRSGDLSVYWYQQSLDQGLQFLIQYYNGEERAKGNILERFSAQQFPDLHSELNLSSLELGDSALYFCASSVGSGAGELFFGEGSRLTVL.

The J gene is TRBJ2-1, the V gene TRBV27; D is undetermined. The germline CDR1 and CDR2 sequences are MNHEY and SMNVEV (reference sequence). This CDR3 has 13 amino acids. Deletions cut 5 bases from V and 9 bases from J, with 14 bases between. This chain's CDR3 is CASSLQLRSEQFF. Written as DNA, the CDR3 is TGTGCCAGCAGTCTCCAGCTTAGGAGTGAGCAGTTCTTC.

The J gene is TRBJ1-2, the V gene TRBV25-1; the match to TRBD1 covers 8 bases. The V and J ends lost 2 bases and 8 bases, in that order; junction bases with no gene match: 16. Germline CDR1 is MGHDK and CDR2 is SYGVNS. CDR3 length: 17 residues. CDR3 DNA sequence: TGTGCCAGCAGTGAACCCGCCGGACAGGGATCCTCGCAAGGCTACACCTTC. As protein: CASSEPAGQGSSQGYTF.

The CDR3 is CASSFEHGGAYEQYF. The CDR3, as DNA: TGCGCCAGCAGCTTCGAACACGGGGGGGCTTACGAGCAGTACTTC. This chain links TRBV5-1 with TRBJ2-7; 8 nucleotides line up with TRBD2. There are 15 residues in the CDR3. Germline V CDR1 and CDR2: SGHRS, YFSETQ. V lost 2 bases and J lost 4; bases outside the gene matches: 8. Full variable domain (missing parts from reference TRBV5-1 and TRBJ2-7): KAGVTQTPRYLIKTRGQQVTLSCSPISGHRSVSWYQQTPGQGLQFLFEYFSETQRNKGNFPGRFSGRQFSNSRSEMNVSTLELGDSALYLCASSFEHGGAYEQYFGPGTRLTVT.

The J gene is TRBJ2-7, the V gene TRBV20-1; maybe TRBD2 (5 bases). The germline V gene has CDR1 DFQATT and CDR2 SNEGSKA (reference sequence). V lost 6 bases and J 5 bases, leaving 11 bases between the germline ends. This CDR3 region has 11 residues. CDR3 nucleotide sequence: TGCAGTGCCCCCGGGGTCGACGAGCAGTACTTC. Translation: CSAPGVDEQYF.

The CDR3 bases are TGCAGTGCTAGCGCCTACAATGAGCAGTTCTTC. Translated, it gives CSASAYNEQFF. The chain employs TRBV20-1 and TRBJ2-1; D uncertain. V lost 3 bases and J lost 2, with 2 bases in between. This CDR3 is built from 11 residues. Germline lookup yields CDR1 DFQATT and CDR2 SNEGSKA (reference sequence).

CDR3 DNA sequence: TGTGCCAGCAGCTTGGACAGCAATGAGCAGTTCTTC. This encodes CASSLDSNEQFF. The chain combines TRBV5-5 with TRBJ2-1; D is unclear. The CDR3 loop spans 12 amino acids. Trimming left V 0 bases short and J 6 bases short, with 4 bases between. Germline values: CDR1 SGHKS, CDR2 YYEKEE (reference sequence).

This sequence joins TRBV6-5 and TRBJ1-2; D might be TRBD1 (6 bases). The CDR3 has 14 amino acids. Between the trimmed V and J ends, which lost 10 bases and 0 bases, there was a span of 15 bases. CDR1 and CDR2 from the germline V gene are MNHEY and SVGAGI. CDR3: CAIRSGGANYGYTF. CDR3 DNA sequence: TGTGCCATCAGATCGGGGGGCGCTAACTATGGCTACACCTTC.

This chain uses TRBV14 with TRBJ2-7; possibly TRBD1 for D (7 bases). Germline V gives CDR1 SGHDN, CDR2 FVKESK. This CDR3 contains 17 residues. V shed 3 bases and J shed 2 bases, with 20 bases lying between them. The CDR3 nucleotides read TGTGCCAGCAGCCAGGGACAGTTACTAGCCCCCACCTACGAGCAGTACTTC. The encoded protein is CASSQGQLLAPTYEQYF.